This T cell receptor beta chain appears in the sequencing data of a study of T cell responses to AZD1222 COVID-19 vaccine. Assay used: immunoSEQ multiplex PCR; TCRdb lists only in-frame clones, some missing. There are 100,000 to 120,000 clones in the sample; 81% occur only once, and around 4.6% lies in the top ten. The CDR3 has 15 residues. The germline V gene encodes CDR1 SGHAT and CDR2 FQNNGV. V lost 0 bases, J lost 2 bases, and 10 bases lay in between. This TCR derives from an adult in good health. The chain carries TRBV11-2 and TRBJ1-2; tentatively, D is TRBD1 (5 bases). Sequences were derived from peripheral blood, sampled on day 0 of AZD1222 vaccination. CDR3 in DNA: TGTGCCAGCAGCTTAGACGCTCAGGGAAACTATGGCTACACCTTC. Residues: CASSLDAQGNYGYTF.